What follows are 10 T cell receptor beta chains derived from one specimen sequenced in a study of regulatory T cells in long-lasting Graves disease. Library construction for TCR beta used iRepertoire HTBI primers and Arm-PCR of CDR3 regions. One entry per CDR3 protein results from TCRdb running MiXCR on the multiplex PCR reads. There are 300,000 to 350,000 distinct CDR3 sequences in the sample; about 19% occur only once, and less than 30% lies in the top ten. Described time point: persistent/refractory GD, antithyroid drugs over 5 years with positive TRAb. PBMCs provided the RNA from which the TCR library was made. This sample comprised peripheral blood mononuclear cells (PBMCs), obtained when the disease was refractory, from a patient treated with antithyroid drugs. These TCRs come from a female donor with Graves disease.

This clonotype has ten or more counts. The chain couples TRBV24-1 to TRBJ2-7; D tentatively reads TRBD1 or TRBD2 (5 bases each). Germline assignment: CDR1 KGHDR and CDR2 SFDVKD. The V gene lost 5 bases and the J gene lost 6 bases, with 25 bases spanning the gap. The CDR3 length is 17 residues. This chain's CDR3 is CATSASGLVSGTREQYF. CDR3 nucleotide sequence: TGTGCCACCAGTGCCTCCGGGCTGGTTTCAGGGACGCGCGAGCAGTACTTC.

This clonotype was observed once. The chain has TRBV5-1 and TRBJ1-1, with a possible D match to TRBD1 (6 bases). There are 15 residues in the CDR3. V was shortened by 1 base and J by 7 bases, with 17 bases between the two germline ends. Germline CDR1 is SGHRS and CDR2 is YFSETQ. The CDR3 DNA follows: TGCGCCAGCAGCTTGACGGGGGGCTCGGTGCTTGAAGCTTTCTTT. Translating gives CASSLTGGSVLEAFF.

This chain joins TRBV6-1 and TRBJ1-2; TRBD1 aligns across 8 bases. Looked up from germline, CDR1 is MNHNS and CDR2 is SASEGT. The CDR3 length is 13 residues. J was trimmed by 3 bases and V by 6 bases; bases with no gene match: 3. The CDR3 protein is CASRTGVDYGYTF. The CDR3 DNA follows: TGTGCCAGCAGGACAGGGGTCGACTATGGCTACACCTTC.

Only a few counts were recorded for this clonotype. This chain links TRBV5-1 with TRBJ2-1; no clear D gene. This CDR3 spans 16 amino acids. Deletions cut 2 bases from V and 0 bases from J, with 12 bases between. Germline V lookup: CDR1 SGHRS, CDR2 YFSETQ. CDR3 sequence (DNA): TGCGCCAGCAGCTTTCGGACGGCAGTCTCCTACAATGAGCAGTTCTTC. Protein sequence: CASSFRTAVSYNEQFF.

The rearrangement uses TRBV4-3 and TRBJ1-4; 8 positions match TRBD1. The CDR3 spans 15 residues. With 4 bases clipped from V and 4 bases from J, the junction kept 5 bases outside the gene matches. Per the germline V gene, CDR1 is LGHNA and CDR2 is YSLEER. This chain's CDR3 is CASSRGTGLNEKLFF. The CDR3 DNA reads TGCGCCAGCAGCCGGGGGACAGGTCTTAATGAAAAACTGTTTTTT.

At least ten counts were recorded for this clonotype. V is TRBV7-2 and J is TRBJ2-7; D is undetermined. CDR3 size: 15 residues. Germline assignment: CDR1 SGHTA and CDR2 FQGNSA. Trimming removed 0 bases at V and 4 bases at J, with 13 bases between. The CDR3 nucleotides are TGTGCCAGCAGCTTAGCCCCTATCCCCCCTTACGAGCAGTACTTC. This sequence encodes CASSLAPIPPYEQYF.

The table lists this clonotype with many counts. The chain carries TRBV20-1 and TRBJ1-4; 9 bases fit TRBD1. This CDR3 is 17 amino acids long. V shed 1 base, J shed 8 bases, and the junction held 14 bases outside the gene matches. Germline V CDR1 and CDR2: DFQATT, SNEGSKA (reference sequence). CDR3 region: CSARAFMLGQGWEKLFF. The CDR3 DNA is TGCAGTGCTAGAGCGTTCATGTTGGGACAGGGATGGGAAAAACTGTTTTTT.

The chain joins TRBV7-9 to TRBJ1-4; 9 nucleotides agree with TRBD1. V trimming: 2 bases; J trimming: 8 bases; junction bases outside the gene matches: 6. There are 15 residues in the CDR3. Germline V gives CDR1 SEHNR, CDR2 FQNEAQ (reference sequence). DNA of the CDR3: TGTGCCAGCAGCTTAATGGGACAGGGTGGGGAAAAACTGTTTTTT. Amino acids: CASSLMGQGGEKLFF. The full variable domain, completed using reference TRBV7-9 and TRBJ1-4, is DTGVSQNPRHKITKRGQNVTFRCDPISEHNRLYWYRQTLGQGPEFLTYFQNEAQLEKSRLLSDRFSAERPKGSFSTLEIQRTEQGDSAMYLCASSLMGQGGEKLFFGSGTQLSVL.

This clonotype was seen more than once but under ten times. V is TRBV7-7 and J is TRBJ2-5; D remains unclear. CDR3 size: 11 residues. Germline V gives CDR1 SSHAT, CDR2 FNYEAQ (reference sequence). The CDR3 bases are TGTGCTAAATTGACCGGGGAGACCCAGTACTTC. Translated: CAKLTGETQYF. Complete variable domain (other parts from reference TRBV7-7 and TRBJ2-5): GAGVSQSPRYKVTKRGQDVTLRCDPISSHATLYWYQQALGQGPEFLTYFNYEAQPDKSGLPSDRFSAERPEGSISTLTIQRTEQRDSAMYRCAKLTGETQYFGPGTRLLVL.

Only a few counts were recorded for this clonotype. The chain carries TRBV12-3 or TRBV12-4 and TRBJ1-2, with 10 bases aligning to TRBD1. The CDR3 has 12 amino acids. After removal of 8 bases from V and 7 bases from J, the junction contained 4 bases not matched to a gene. The CDR3: CASWTGGGGYTF. In DNA, the CDR3 is TGTGCCAGCTGGACAGGGGGAGGTGGCTACACCTTC.